This T cell receptor beta chain emerged from a study of blood T cell repertoires in COVID-19. Study-wide background: Material from acute and convalescent COVID-19 was sourced from the United States, Italy and Spain. T cells, B-cell-depleted T cells, or PBMCs supplied cDNA or gDNA.

Looked up from germline, CDR1 is SNHLY and CDR2 is FYNNEI. The CDR3 totals 15 residues. V dropped 6 bases and J dropped 0 bases, with 14 bases sitting between them. Original processing notes: Amplified reference gene primers provided the basis for estimating nucleated cell counts. TCRdb's copy holds only in-frame clones and misses some; the assay was immunoSEQ multiplex PCR. V, J and clone size are taken as reported in that table, and D and trimming were inferred from the DNA itself. The sample has a few hundred thousand clones, more than 70% seen once; the top ten hold under 7.5%. The sample comprised peripheral blood. This chain joins TRBV2 and TRBJ1-1; D uncertain. The clonotype originates from a man younger than 35 who had recovered from COVID-19. In DNA, the CDR3 is TGTGCCAGCAGGCCGCCAGGCCAGGTGAACACTGAAGCTTTCTTT. Translated: CASRPPGQVNTEAFF.